One sample yielded the 10 T cell receptor beta chains listed below, sequenced in a study of T-cell reconstitution after alpha-beta-depleted transplantation in children. Unique molecular identifiers were incorporated into the prepared TCRbeta library. MiXCR, applied by TCRdb to the PCR reads, yields one record per CDR3 protein. The sample includes 400,000 to 450,000 distinct CDR3 sequences, 43% of them seen just once. The specimen comprised PBMCs, sampled before TCRalphabeta/CD19-depleted stem cell transplant. The receptors originated from a girl under 10 years old with aplastic anemia, due to receive a stem cell transplant.

The gene calls are TRBV7-2 and TRBJ1-1, with D hard to call. With 4 bases removed from V and 0 bases from J, the gap between germline ends came to 9 bases. CDR1 is SGHTA and CDR2 is FQGNSA in the germline V gene. The CDR3 runs 14 residues. CDR3 amino acids: CASSSIQMNTEAFF. DNA of the CDR3: TGTGCCAGCAGCTCCATACAGATGAACACTGAAGCTTTCTTT.

In this sample, this clonotype turned up many times. The chain uses TRBV7-2 and TRBJ2-3; D remains unclear. CDR3 size: 15 residues. V was trimmed by 1 base and J by 8 bases, leaving 16 bases between them. Germline CDR1 is SGHTA and CDR2 is FQGNSA. In DNA, the CDR3 is TGTGCCAGCAGCTTAGGGTCCGGCCATCCGAGTACGCAGTATTTT. It encodes CASSLGSGHPSTQYF.

V usage is TRBV3-1 and J usage is TRBJ2-3; D perhaps matches TRBD1 (6 bases). Germline lookup yields CDR1 LGHDT and CDR2 YNNKEL (reference sequence). The V end was cut by 1 base, the J end by 3 bases, with 8 bases between. CDR3 length: 14 amino acids. The CDR3 bases are TGTGCCAGCAGCCAAGCTACAGGGACAGATACGCAGTATTTT. Translated, it gives CASSQATGTDTQYF.

To note about this clonotype: A clone one base away is much larger, so this may be a read error. The genes are TRBV5-1 and TRBJ2-7; D possibly corresponds to TRBD2 (5 bases). This CDR3 has 13 residues. Germline values: CDR1 SGHRS, CDR2 YFSETQ. Written as DNA, the CDR3 is TGCACCAGCAGCTTGAATTCGGGGTACGAGCAGTACTTC. It is translated as CTSSLNSGYEQYF.

The rearrangement links TRBV10-3 to TRBJ2-7; weak D call: TRBD2 (5 bases). Trimming cost V 3 bases and J 6 bases, with 24 bases left between them. Per the germline V gene, CDR1 is ENHRY and CDR2 is SYGVKD. This CDR3 is 17 amino acids long. The CDR3 nucleotides are TGTGCCATCAGTGATTCCCTGCGGGCAGGCCCCCAACTCGAGCAGTACTTC. Translating gives CAISDSLRAGPQLEQYF.

V and J are TRBV10-3 and TRBJ2-3, with D possibly TRBD2 on 6 matching bases. Trimming removed 0 bases at V and 0 bases at J, with 10 bases between. Germline V CDR1 and CDR2: ENHRY, SYGVKD. The length of the CDR3 is 16 residues. CDR3 loop: CAISESSGTSTDTQYF. DNA of the CDR3: TGTGCCATCAGTGAGTCAAGTGGGACTAGCACAGATACGCAGTATTTT.

J is TRBJ1-1 and V is TRBV3-1; perhaps TRBD1 as D (6 bases). The CDR3 is 16 residues long. Trimming took off 1 base at V and 5 bases at J, with 17 bases between the two ends. In germline, CDR1 is LGHDT, CDR2 YNNKEL (reference sequence). The CDR3 is CASSQGPHGGGTEAFF. In DNA, the CDR3 is TGTGCCAGCAGCCAAGGCCCACACGGAGGGGGTACTGAAGCTTTCTTT.

This clonotype was recorded many times. The chain is built from TRBV15 and TRBJ2-7; maybe TRBD1 (5 bases). The CDR3 covers 15 residues. Trimming took 2 bases from V and 0 from J, leaving 11 bases between them. Germline CDR1 and CDR2: LNHNV and YYDKDF (reference sequence). For the CDR3, the DNA is TGTGCCACCAGCAGACGCTGGGGCGACTCCTACGAGCAGTACTTC. Translating gives CATSRRWGDSYEQYF.

The chain recombines TRBV20-1 with TRBJ2-5; TRBD1 might be the D (5 bases). V lost 4 bases to trimming and J lost 1 base, with 10 bases between them. This CDR3 region has 13 residues. CDR1 and CDR2 (germline): DFQATT, SNEGSKA (reference sequence). CDR3 DNA: TGCAGTGCTAAGCCAGGGCGCCAAGAGACCCAGTACTTC. Translated, it gives CSAKPGRQETQYF.

This clonotype was found a few times. This chain links TRBV3-1 with TRBJ2-3; 9 bases align to TRBD1. This CDR3 is built from 16 residues. Per the germline V gene, CDR1 is LGHDT and CDR2 is YNNKEL (reference sequence). Unmatched junction bases numbered 8, after V lost 1 base and J lost 6 bases. In DNA form, the CDR3 reads TGTGCCAGCAGCCAAGCCGGGACAGGGTCATACGATACGCAGTATTTT. Its protein is CASSQAGTGSYDTQYF.